The 2 T cell receptor beta chains presented below share a single source sample, sequenced in a study of T cells in Graves' hyperthyroidism and ophthalmopathy. What was amplified from RNA transcripts were TCR beta CDR3 regions. An initial round of RT-PCR targeting the TCR CDR3 relied on the HTBI primer set. TCRdb used MiXCR to reprocess the multiplex PCR reads, holding one entry per CDR3 protein. The data contain approximately 48,000 distinct CDR3 sequences, around half of them seen just once; the ten biggest clones take up around 32%. The sequenced material came from peripheral blood or thyroid tissue (not recorded which). These TCRs come from a woman aged 45-65 years with Graves' hyperthyroidism.

This clonotype appeared a few times. The chain has TRBV7-3 and TRBJ2-6; 7 bases map to TRBD1. The CDR3 runs to 17 residues. J was trimmed by 7 bases and V by 5 bases; bases with no gene match: 14. Germline lookup yields CDR1 SGHTA and CDR2 FQGTGA. The CDR3 loop is CASSPQGVGTEANVLTF. The CDR3 DNA sequence: TGTGCCAGCAGCCCCCAGGGGGTGGGCACTGAAGCCAACGTCCTGACTTTC.

The table lists this clonotype with a count of one. The CDR3 loop reads CSAMTSGQYEQYF. DNA of the CDR3: TGCAGTGCTATGACTAGCGGGCAATACGAGCAGTACTTC. The chain links TRBV20-1 to TRBJ2-7; TRBD2 matches at 10 bases. This CDR3 has 13 residues. Germline V gene sequence: CDR1 DFQATT, CDR2 SNEGSKA (reference sequence). Trimming cost V 4 bases and J 4 bases; bases outside gene matches: 4.